The 18 T cell receptor beta chains listed next were all sequenced from one sample in a study of somatic mutations in cytotoxic T cells in rheumatoid arthritis. Repertoires were generated with immunoSEQ multiplex PCR, while TCRdb's copy carries only in-frame clones and drops some. Among 18,000 or so clones, about 73% were seen once, and the ten largest hold about 20%. Material: CD8+ T cells sorted from blood. The receptors shown here come from a woman aged 60 to 75 in good health.

The chain links TRBV4-2 to TRBJ2-7, with D maybe TRBD1 (5 bases). V lost 4 bases and J 5 bases, leaving 12 bases between the germline ends. Germline lookup yields CDR1 LGHNA and CDR2 YNFKEQ. CDR3 length: 13 amino acids. This CDR3 is CASSPRKTDEQYF. For the CDR3, the DNA is TGTGCCAGCAGCCCTCGAAAGACAGACGAGCAGTACTTC.

This chain connects TRBV27 to TRBJ2-2, with D perhaps TRBD1 or TRBD2 (5 bases each). From germline, CDR1 is MNHEY and CDR2 SMNVEV (reference sequence). Trimming cost V 6 bases and J 6 bases, with 11 bases left between them. The CDR3 is 13 amino acids. The CDR3 DNA follows: TGTGCCAGCAGCTCCAAGGGACCCGGGGAGCTGTTTTTT. This translates into CASSSKGPGELFF.

This clone was found a few times. The chain has TRBV5-4 and TRBJ1-2; 8 positions match TRBD1. Germline CDR1 is SGHNT and CDR2 is YYREEE (reference sequence). The CDR3 is made up of 15 amino acids. Trimming took 4 bases from V and 8 from J; bases not matched to a gene: 13. The CDR3 region has the DNA TGTGCCAGCAGCCCCTACCCGGACAGGGAGGGCGGCTACACCTTC. This codes for CASSPYPDREGGYTF.

The genes are TRBV5-4 and TRBJ2-1; no firm D call. V was cut by 4 bases and J by 0 bases, with 14 bases left in between. The CDR3 totals 16 residues. CDR1 is SGHNT, CDR2 YYREEE, per germline (reference sequence). CDR3 loop: CASSRAMISSYNEQFF. The CDR3 bases are TGTGCCAGCAGCAGGGCGATGATCAGCTCCTACAATGAGCAGTTCTTC. The complete variable domain, with remaining parts taken from reference TRBV5-4 and TRBJ2-1, reads ETGVTQSPTHLIKTRGQQVTLRCSSQSGHNTVSWYQQALGQGPQFIFQYYREEENGRGNFPPRFSGLQFPNYSSELNVNALELDDSALYLCASSRAMISSYNEQFFGPGTRLTVL.

The chain recombines TRBV7-6 with TRBJ1-6; 8 bases agree with TRBD1. The length of the CDR3 is 15 residues. Trimming cost V 3 bases and J 9 bases; bases outside gene matches: 7. Germline loops: CDR1 SGHVS, CDR2 FNYEAQ. CDR3 DNA sequence: TGTGCCAGCAGCTTTATTACAGGGGGAGGTTCACCCCTCCACTTT. Residues: CASSFITGGGSPLHF.

This rearrangement joins TRBV30 to TRBJ2-7; D uncertain. The CDR3 is 11 amino acids. The V gene's germline CDR1 is GTSNPN and CDR2 SVGIG (reference sequence). V gave up 1 base and J gave up 3 bases, with 4 bases separating them. The CDR3 is CAWSGGYEQYF. The CDR3 DNA is TGTGCCTGGAGTGGGGGCTACGAGCAGTACTTC.

The genes are TRBV10-3 and TRBJ2-7; D not resolved. CDR3 length: 13 amino acids. Germline CDR1 is ENHRY and CDR2 is SYGVKD. V gave up 0 bases and J gave up 1 base, with 4 bases separating them. Here the CDR3 reads CAISESVSYEQYF. In DNA form, the CDR3 reads TGTGCCATCAGTGAGTCCGTTTCCTACGAGCAGTACTTC.

This clone was seen once. The chain employs TRBV19 and TRBJ2-7; 9 bases are shared with TRBD1. Germline V gives CDR1 LNHDA, CDR2 SQIVND (reference sequence). This CDR3 spans 14 amino acids. The ends lost 5 bases at V and 3 bases at J; junction bases unmatched: 5. In DNA, the CDR3 is TGTGCCAGTAGTCCCGGGACAGGGAGCTACGAGCAGTACTTC. Translation gives CASSPGTGSYEQYF.

This clone was detected only once. The chain uses TRBV4-1 and TRBJ2-2, with a weak D call TRBD2 (6 bases). The length of the CDR3 is 17 residues. Germline-derived CDR1 and CDR2 are MGHRA and YSYEKL. V was cut by 1 base and J by 1 base, with 13 bases left in between. CDR3 in amino acids: CASSQGWGEENTGELFF. CDR3 sequence (DNA): TGCGCCAGCAGCCAAGGGTGGGGGGAAGAGAACACCGGGGAGCTGTTTTTT.

Remarks on this clone: This sample includes further DNA sequences coding for the same CDR3. The V and J genes are TRBV6-5 and TRBJ2-7; 7 bases line up with TRBD2. Germline CDR1 is MNHEY and CDR2 is SVGAGI. V lost 0 bases and J lost 4; bases outside the gene matches: 6. The CDR3 is 15 residues long. For the CDR3, the DNA is TGTGCCAGCAGTTACTCGCCAGCGGGAAGGTACGAGCAGTACTTC. It specifies CASSYSPAGRYEQYF.

This clone was found a few times. The genes are TRBV27 and TRBJ2-2; 7 bases align to TRBD2. This CDR3 is 15 amino acids long. Germline trimming cut 10 bases from V and 5 bases from J; bases unmatched to any gene: 13. The germline V gene encodes CDR1 MNHEY and CDR2 SMNVEV (reference sequence). The CDR3 coding sequence is TGTGCCACTTGCCTTAGTGGGGGGGTTACCGGGGAGCTGTTTTTT. Protein product: CATCLSGGVTGELFF.

This clone came up once. This chain uses TRBV4-2 with TRBJ1-2; D is unresolved. The CDR3 has 12 amino acids. The V end was cut by 2 bases, the J end by 8 bases, with 9 bases between. Per germline, CDR1 LGHNA and CDR2 YNFKEQ. CDR3 nucleotide sequence: TGTGCCAGCAGCCAACCCTGGGGAGGCTACACCTTC. Residues: CASSQPWGGYTF.

The V call is TRBV4-1, the J call TRBJ2-7; D is ambiguous. CDR3 length equals 15 residues. The V end lost 1 base, the J end lost 3 bases, and 13 bases lay between the germline ends. In germline, CDR1 is MGHRA, CDR2 YSYEKL. CDR3 protein: CASSQGSTVVYEQYF. Here the CDR3 DNA reads TGCGCCAGCAGCCAAGGCAGCACGGTTGTCTACGAGCAGTACTTC.

The chain employs TRBV6-1 and TRBJ2-6; D remains ambiguous. V was trimmed by 7 bases and J by 4 bases, leaving 14 bases between them. CDR3 length: 15 residues. The germline gives CDR1 MNHNS, CDR2 SASEGT. In DNA, the CDR3 is TGTGCCAGCACCCGTTCAAAGACCGGGGCCAACGTCCTGACTTTC. Residues: CASTRSKTGANVLTF.

The chain combines TRBV5-1 with TRBJ2-2; D remains unclear. In germline, CDR1 is SGHRS, CDR2 YFSETQ. The CDR3 covers 15 residues. With 4 bases removed from V and 3 bases from J, the gap between germline ends came to 13 bases. The CDR3: CASSPRPEYTGELFF. The CDR3 DNA reads as TGCGCCAGCAGCCCCCGCCCCGAATACACCGGGGAGCTGTTTTTT.

CDR3 DNA sequence: TGTGCCAGCAGCTTGGTTCGGCAGTGGACTAACTATGGCTACACCTTC. Amino acid sequence: CASSLVRQWTNYGYTF. The rearrangement links TRBV5-6 to TRBJ1-2, with D unclear. The CDR3 extends over 16 amino acids. CDR1 is SGHDT, CDR2 YYEEEE, per germline. V was clipped by 0 bases and J by 0 bases, with 12 bases between them. Full variable domain (missing parts from reference TRBV5-6 and TRBJ1-2): DAGVTQSPTHLIKTRGQQVTLRCSPKSGHDTVSWYQQALGQGPQFIFQYYEEEERQRGNFPDRFSGHQFPNYSSELNVNALLLGDSALYLCASSLVRQWTNYGYTFGSGTRLTVV.

The chain employs TRBV5-8 and TRBJ1-2; D is undetermined. Trimming pared 7 bases from V and 3 bases from J, leaving 13 bases between. The CDR3 covers 13 residues. Germline V gene sequence: CDR1 SGHTS, CDR2 YDEGEE. CDR3 in amino acids: CASELHLYYGYTF. Here the CDR3 DNA reads TGTGCCAGCGAGCTACACCTCTACTATGGCTACACCTTC.

This chain connects TRBV7-8 to TRBJ1-1, with 7 bases fitting TRBD1. Germline assignment: CDR1 SGHVS and CDR2 FQNEAQ. The CDR3 contains 15 residues. V was pared by 1 base and J by 5 bases, with 7 bases of the junction left unmatched. CDR3 in amino acids: CASSLGVRGATEAFF. The CDR3 coding sequence is TGTGCCAGCAGCTTAGGCGTCAGGGGGGCTACTGAAGCTTTCTTT.